These 8 T cell receptor beta chains came from one sample sequenced in a study of T cell responses to AZD1222 COVID-19 vaccine. TCRdb keeps only in-frame clones here, not all; method: immunoSEQ multiplex PCR. Among around 140,000 clones, about 89% were seen once, and the ten largest hold 5% to 5.5%. The starting material was peripheral blood, obtained on day 0 of AZD1222 vaccination. These receptors originate from an adult in good health.

Regarding this clone: A junction boundary mismatches the germline segment, possibly from a read error. The genes are TRBV5-1 and TRBJ2-7, with D maybe TRBD2 (5 bases). The CDR3 length is 11 residues. In germline, CDR1 is SGHRS, CDR2 YFSETQ. The CDR3 is CASSDAGNFRF. The CDR3 coding sequence is TGCGCCAGCAGTGACGCCGGGAACTTTCGCTTC.

The V and J genes are TRBV6-5 and TRBJ1-1; TRBD1 aligns across 9 bases. The V and J ends lost 5 bases and 4 bases, in that order; junction bases with no gene match: 5. From germline, CDR1 is MNHEY and CDR2 SVGAGI. This CDR3 has 14 residues. CDR3 residues: CASSLGQGGTEAFF. The DNA for the CDR3 is TGTGCCAGCAGTCTGGGACAGGGAGGCACTGAAGCTTTCTTT.

The rearrangement links TRBV19 to TRBJ1-5; a weak D match, TRBD1 (5 bases). The V gene's germline CDR1 is LNHDA and CDR2 SQIVND (reference sequence). The CDR3 runs 16 residues. V was clipped by 5 bases and J by 2 bases, with 16 bases between them. This CDR3 reads CASSFGGGIGNQPQHF. CDR3 DNA sequence: TGTGCCAGTAGTTTTGGGGGGGGAATCGGCAATCAGCCCCAGCATTTT.

This clone has just one count. The genes are TRBV28 and TRBJ1-3; D not resolved. Germline values: CDR1 MDHEN, CDR2 SYDVKM. This CDR3 region has 20 residues. V dropped 2 bases and J dropped 0 bases, with 23 bases sitting between them. The CDR3 sequence is CASSLRSGKVRKTSGNTIYF. CDR3 DNA sequence: TGTGCCAGCAGTTTACGGTCGGGGAAAGTGCGAAAAACCTCTGGAAACACCATATATTTT.

The chain recombines TRBV28 with TRBJ2-7; no reliable D call. The CDR3 length is 12 residues. Trimming cost V 6 bases and J 4 bases, with 10 bases left between them. Germline CDR1 and CDR2: MDHEN and SYDVKM. In DNA, the CDR3 is TGTGCCAGCAGCCGAGGATTTTACGAGCAGTACTTC. This sequence encodes CASSRGFYEQYF.

The chain combines TRBV4-3 with TRBJ2-5; perhaps TRBD2 as D (5 bases). V was pared by 1 base and J by 5 bases, with 14 bases between. CDR1 is LGHNA and CDR2 is YSLEER in the germline V gene. The CDR3 consists of 15 residues. The CDR3 sequence is CASSQVPSSFETQYF. The CDR3 coding sequence is TGCGCCAGCAGCCAAGTGCCTAGCAGTTTTGAGACCCAGTACTTC.

The rearrangement joins TRBV30 to TRBJ2-5; TRBD1 might be the D (6 bases). Per germline, CDR1 GTSNPN and CDR2 SVGIG (reference sequence). This CDR3 is 17 amino acids long. With 0 bases removed from V and 0 bases from J, the gap between germline ends came to 17 bases. CDR3: CAWSVRIPTGYQETQYF. CDR3 bases: TGTGCCTGGAGTGTACGGATCCCGACAGGCTACCAAGAGACCCAGTACTTC. The full variable domain, rest sourced from reference TRBV30 and TRBJ2-5, is SQTIHQWPATLVQPVGSPLSLECTVEGTSNPNLYWYRQAAGRGLQLLFYSVGIGQISSEVPQNLSASRPQDRQFILSSKKLLLSDSGFYLCAWSVRIPTGYQETQYFGPGTRLLVL.

V gene TRBV29-1 combines with J gene TRBJ1-1; 7 bases fit TRBD1. V shed 4 bases and J 0 bases; nucleotides not matched to a gene: 5. CDR3 length: 14 amino acids. Germline assignment: CDR1 SQVTM and CDR2 ANQGSEA. The CDR3 loop is CSVVPDRVNTEAFF. The CDR3 nucleotides read TGCAGCGTTGTCCCCGACAGGGTGAACACTGAAGCTTTCTTT.